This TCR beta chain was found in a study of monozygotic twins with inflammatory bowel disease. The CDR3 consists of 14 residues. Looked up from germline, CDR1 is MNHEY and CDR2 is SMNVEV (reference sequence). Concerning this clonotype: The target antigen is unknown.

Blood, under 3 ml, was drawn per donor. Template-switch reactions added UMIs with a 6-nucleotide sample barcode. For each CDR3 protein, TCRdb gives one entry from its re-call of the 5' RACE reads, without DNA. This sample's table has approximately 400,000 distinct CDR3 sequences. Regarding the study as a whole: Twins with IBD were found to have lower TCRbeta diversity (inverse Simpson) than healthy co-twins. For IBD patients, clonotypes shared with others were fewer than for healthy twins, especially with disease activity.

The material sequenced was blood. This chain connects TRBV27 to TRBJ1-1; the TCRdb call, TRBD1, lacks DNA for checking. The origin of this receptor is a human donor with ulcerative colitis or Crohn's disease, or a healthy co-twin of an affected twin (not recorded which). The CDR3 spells CASSPWGPNTEAFF.